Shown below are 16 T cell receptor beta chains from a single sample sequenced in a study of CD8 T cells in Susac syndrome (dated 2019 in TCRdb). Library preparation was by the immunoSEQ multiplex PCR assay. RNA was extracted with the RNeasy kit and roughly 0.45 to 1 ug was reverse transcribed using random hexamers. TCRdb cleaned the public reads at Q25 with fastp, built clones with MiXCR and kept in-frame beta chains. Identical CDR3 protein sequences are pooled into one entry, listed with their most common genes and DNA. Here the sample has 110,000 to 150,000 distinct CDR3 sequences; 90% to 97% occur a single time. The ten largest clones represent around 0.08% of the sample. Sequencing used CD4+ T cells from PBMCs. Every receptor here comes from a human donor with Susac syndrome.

CDR3: CASSLLSGTSGGNEQFF. The CDR3, as DNA: TGTGCCAGCAGTCTGCTCTCCGGGACTAGCGGGGGAAATGAGCAGTTCTTC. The chain joins TRBV9 to TRBJ2-1; TRBD2 aligns across 14 bases. From germline, CDR1 is SGDLS and CDR2 YYNGEE. J gave up 7 bases and V 5 bases, and 11 bases lay outside the gene matches. The CDR3 loop spans 17 amino acids.

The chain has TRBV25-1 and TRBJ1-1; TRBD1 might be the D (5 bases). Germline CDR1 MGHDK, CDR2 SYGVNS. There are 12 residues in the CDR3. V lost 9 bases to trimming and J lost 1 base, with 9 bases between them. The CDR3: CASRGQNTEAFF. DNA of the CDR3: TGTGCCAGTAGGGGCCAGAACACTGAAGCTTTCTTT.

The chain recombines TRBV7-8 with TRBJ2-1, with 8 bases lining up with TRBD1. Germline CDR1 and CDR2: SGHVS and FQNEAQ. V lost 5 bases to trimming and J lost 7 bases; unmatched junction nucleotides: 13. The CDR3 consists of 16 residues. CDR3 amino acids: CASSRTLQGAANEQFF. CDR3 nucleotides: TGTGCCAGCAGCAGAACCTTGCAGGGGGCAGCGAATGAGCAGTTCTTC.

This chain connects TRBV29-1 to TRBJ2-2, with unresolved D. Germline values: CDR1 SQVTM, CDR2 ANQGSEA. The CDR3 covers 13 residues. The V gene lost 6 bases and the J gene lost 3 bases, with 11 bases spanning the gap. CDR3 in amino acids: CSVATRYTGELFF. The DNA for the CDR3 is TGCAGCGTAGCAACACGTTACACCGGGGAGCTGTTTTTT.

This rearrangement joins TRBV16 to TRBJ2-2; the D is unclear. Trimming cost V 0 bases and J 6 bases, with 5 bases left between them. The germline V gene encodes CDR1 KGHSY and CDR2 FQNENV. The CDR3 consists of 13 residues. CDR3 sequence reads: CASSQSLAGELFF. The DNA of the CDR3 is TGTGCCAGCAGCCAATCGCTGGCCGGGGAGCTGTTTTTT.

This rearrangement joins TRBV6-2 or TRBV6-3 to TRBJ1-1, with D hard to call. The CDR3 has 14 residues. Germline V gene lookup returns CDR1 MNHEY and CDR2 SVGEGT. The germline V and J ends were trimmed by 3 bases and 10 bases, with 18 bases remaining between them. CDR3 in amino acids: CASSYTSRVLSAFF. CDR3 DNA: TGTGCCAGCAGTTATACGTCCAGAGTTCTGTCAGCTTTCTTT.

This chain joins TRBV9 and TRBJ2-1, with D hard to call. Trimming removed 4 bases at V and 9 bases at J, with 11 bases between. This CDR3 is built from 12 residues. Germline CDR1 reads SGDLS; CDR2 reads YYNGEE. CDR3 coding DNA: TGTGCCAGCAGCCCCCAGAGAGGTGAGCAGTTCTTC. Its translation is CASSPQRGEQFF.

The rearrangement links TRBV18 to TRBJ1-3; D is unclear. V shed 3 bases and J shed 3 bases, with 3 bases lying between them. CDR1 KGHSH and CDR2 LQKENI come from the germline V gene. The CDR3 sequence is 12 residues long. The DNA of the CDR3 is TGTGCCAGCTCACCGGGTGGAAACACCATATATTTT. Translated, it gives CASSPGGNTIYF. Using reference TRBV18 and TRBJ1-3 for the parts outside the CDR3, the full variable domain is NAGVMQNPRHLVRRRGQEARLRCSPMKGHSHVYWYRQLPEEGLKFMVYLQKENIIDESGMPKERFSAEFPKEGPSILRIQQVVRGDSAAYFCASSPGGNTIYFGEGSWLTVV.

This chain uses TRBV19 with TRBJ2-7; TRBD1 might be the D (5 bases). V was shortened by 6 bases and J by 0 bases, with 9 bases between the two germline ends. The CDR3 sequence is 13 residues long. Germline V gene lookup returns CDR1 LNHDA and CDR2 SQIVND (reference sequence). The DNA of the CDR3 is TGTGCCAGTAGGGCCAGGGCCTCCTACGAGCAGTACTTC. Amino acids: CASRARASYEQYF.

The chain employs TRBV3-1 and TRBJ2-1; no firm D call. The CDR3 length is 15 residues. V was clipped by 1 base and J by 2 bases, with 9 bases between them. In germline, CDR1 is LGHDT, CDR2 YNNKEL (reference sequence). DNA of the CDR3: TGTGCCAGCAGCCAAGGGGCCGAGCCCTACAATGAGCAGTTCTTC. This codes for CASSQGAEPYNEQFF.

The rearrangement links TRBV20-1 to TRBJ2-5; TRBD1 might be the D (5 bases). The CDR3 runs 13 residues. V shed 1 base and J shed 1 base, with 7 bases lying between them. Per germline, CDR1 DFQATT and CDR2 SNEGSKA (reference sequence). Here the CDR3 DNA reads TGCAGTGCTAGAGGCCAGGGCCAAGAGACCCAGTACTTC. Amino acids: CSARGQGQETQYF.

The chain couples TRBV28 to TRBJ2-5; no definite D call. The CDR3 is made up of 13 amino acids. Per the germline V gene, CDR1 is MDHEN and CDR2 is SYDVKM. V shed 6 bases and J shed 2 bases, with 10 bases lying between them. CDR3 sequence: CASRLQPQETQYF. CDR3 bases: TGTGCCAGCAGACTCCAGCCACAAGAGACCCAGTACTTC.

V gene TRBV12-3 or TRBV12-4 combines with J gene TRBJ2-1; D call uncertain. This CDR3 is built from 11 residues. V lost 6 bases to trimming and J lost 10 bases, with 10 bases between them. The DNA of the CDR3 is TGTGCCAGCAGCCGAGGCCGGGAGCAGTTCTTC. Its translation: CASSRGREQFF.

The CDR3 protein is CSAKGLPGPGGVNEQFF. DNA of the CDR3: TGCAGTGCGAAAGGGCTGCCGGGCCCCGGAGGGGTAAATGAGCAGTTCTTC. The genes are TRBV20-1 and TRBJ2-1; possibly TRBD2 for D (6 bases). The CDR3 runs to 17 residues. CDR1 is DFQATT, CDR2 SNEGSKA, per germline (reference sequence). The V end lost 6 bases, the J end lost 7 bases, and 28 bases lay between the germline ends.

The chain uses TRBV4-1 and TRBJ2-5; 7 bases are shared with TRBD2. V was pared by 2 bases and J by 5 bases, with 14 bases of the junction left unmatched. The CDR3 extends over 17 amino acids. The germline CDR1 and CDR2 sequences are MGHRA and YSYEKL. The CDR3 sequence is CASSQLGAGRKGETQYF. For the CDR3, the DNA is TGCGCCAGCAGCCAACTCGGAGCGGGGCGAAAGGGGGAGACCCAGTACTTC.

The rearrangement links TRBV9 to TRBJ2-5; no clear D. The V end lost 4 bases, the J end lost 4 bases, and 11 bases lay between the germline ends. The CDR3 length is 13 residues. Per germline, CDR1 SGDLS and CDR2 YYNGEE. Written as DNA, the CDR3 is TGTGCCAGCAGCAATGAGAATGTAGAGACCCAGTACTTC. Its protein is CASSNENVETQYF.